The table lists the clone carrying this T cell receptor beta chain with a few counts. What it binds is unknown. The data were taken from a study of blood T cells in healthy people across ages. Study-wide points: There was no known CMV status for donors, so expanded clonotype changes were possibly confounded. Bulk PBMC profiling left naive and antigen-experienced comparisons inconclusive.

The CDR3 length is 14 residues. Germline trimming cut 3 bases from V and 6 bases from J; bases unmatched to any gene: 7. Germline CDR1 SGHRS, CDR2 YFSETQ. A sample-barcoded 5' primer and a J-beta primer mix were used in a second PCR of about 6 to 11 cycles. Each TCR beta cDNA got a 12-nucleotide random molecular identifier. TCRdb re-called the 5' RACE reads through MiXCR, storing one row per CDR3 protein. The table lists about 780,000 distinct CDR3 sequences, about 46% of them singletons. Sequencing was done on a sample of blood. J is TRBJ2-3 and V is TRBV5-1, with 7 bases lining up with TRBD2. This TCR was recovered from a man at least 80 years old in good health. CDR3 protein: CASSSSGTTDTQYF. CDR3 nucleotides: TGCGCCAGCAGCTCGTCCGGGACTACGGATACGCAGTATTTT.